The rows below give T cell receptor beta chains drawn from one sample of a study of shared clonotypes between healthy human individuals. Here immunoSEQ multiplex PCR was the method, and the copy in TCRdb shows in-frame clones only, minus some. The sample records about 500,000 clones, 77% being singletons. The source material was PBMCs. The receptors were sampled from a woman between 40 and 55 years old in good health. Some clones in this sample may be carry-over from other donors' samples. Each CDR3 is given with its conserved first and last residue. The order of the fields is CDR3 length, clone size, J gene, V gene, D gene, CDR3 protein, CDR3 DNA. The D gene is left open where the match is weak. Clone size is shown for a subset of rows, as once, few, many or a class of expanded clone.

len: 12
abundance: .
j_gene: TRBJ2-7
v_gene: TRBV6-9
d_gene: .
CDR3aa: CASTGPVYEQYF
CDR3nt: TGTGCCAGCACAGGGCCGGTGTACGAGCAGTACTTC

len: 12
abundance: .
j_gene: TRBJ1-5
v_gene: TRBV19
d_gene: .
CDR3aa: CASSIWDLPQHF
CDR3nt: TGTGCCAGTAGTATATGGGACTTGCCCCAGCATTTT

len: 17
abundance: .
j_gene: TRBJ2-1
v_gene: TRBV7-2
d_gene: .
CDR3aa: CASSLAHRGLPADEQFF
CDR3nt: TGTGCCAGCAGCTTAGCGCACCGGGGACTCCCCGCCGATGAGCAGTTCTTC

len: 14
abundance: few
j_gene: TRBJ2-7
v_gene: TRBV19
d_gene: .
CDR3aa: CASRIRSGSYEQYF
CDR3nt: TGTGCCAGTAGGATCAGGTCAGGTAGCTACGAGCAGTACTTC

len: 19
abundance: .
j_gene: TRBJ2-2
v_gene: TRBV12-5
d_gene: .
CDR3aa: CASGSPGIVAGQNTGELFF
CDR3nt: TGTGCTAGTGGTTCCCCGGGGATAGTGGCAGGTCAAAACACCGGGGAGCTGTTTTTT

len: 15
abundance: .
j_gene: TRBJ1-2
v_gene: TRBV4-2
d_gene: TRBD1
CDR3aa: CASSQVTGLNYGYTF
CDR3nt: TGTGCCAGCAGCCAGGTGACAGGGCTCAACTATGGCTACACCTTC

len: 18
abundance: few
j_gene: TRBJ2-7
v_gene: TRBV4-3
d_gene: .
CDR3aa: CASSQAMELGRSSYEQYF
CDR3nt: TGCGCCAGCAGCCAAGCAATGGAGTTGGGCCGGAGCTCCTACGAGCAGTACTTC

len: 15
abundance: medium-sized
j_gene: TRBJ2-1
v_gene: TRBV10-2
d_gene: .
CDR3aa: CASSEYGLPLNEQFF
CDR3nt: TGCGCCAGCAGTGAGTATGGCTTGCCCCTCAATGAGCAGTTCTTC

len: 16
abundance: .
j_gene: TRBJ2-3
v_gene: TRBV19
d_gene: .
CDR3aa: CAIWIKGVPSTDTQYF
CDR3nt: TGTGCCATTTGGATCAAGGGGGTGCCTAGCACAGATACGCAGTATTTT

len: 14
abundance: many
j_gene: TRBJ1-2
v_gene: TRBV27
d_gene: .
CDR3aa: CASSLTGTRGGYTF
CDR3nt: TGTGCCAGCAGTTTAACCGGGACCCGGGGCGGCTACACCTTC

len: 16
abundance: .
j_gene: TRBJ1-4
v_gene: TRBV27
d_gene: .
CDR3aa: CASSLRGGAQNEKLFF
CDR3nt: TGTGCCAGCAGTTTACGAGGCGGTGCTCAGAATGAAAAACTGTTTTTT

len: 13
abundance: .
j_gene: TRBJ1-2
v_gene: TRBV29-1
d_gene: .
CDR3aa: CSVEAVRNYGYTF
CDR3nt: TGCAGCGTTGAAGCCGTCAGAAACTATGGCTACACCTTC

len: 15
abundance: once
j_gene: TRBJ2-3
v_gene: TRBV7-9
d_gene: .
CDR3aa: CASSLEGLSTDTQYF
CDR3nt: TGTGCCAGCAGCTTAGAGGGTCTTAGCACAGATACGCAGTATTTT

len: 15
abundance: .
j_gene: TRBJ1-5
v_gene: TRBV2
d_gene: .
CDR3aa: CASRLTDYSNQPQHF
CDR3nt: TGTGCCAGCAGGTTGACAGACTATAGCAATCAGCCCCAGCATTTT

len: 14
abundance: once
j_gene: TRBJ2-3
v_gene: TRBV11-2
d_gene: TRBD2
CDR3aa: CASSSGFSTDTQYF
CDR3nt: TGTGCCAGCTCTAGCGGCTTTAGCACAGATACGCAGTATTTT

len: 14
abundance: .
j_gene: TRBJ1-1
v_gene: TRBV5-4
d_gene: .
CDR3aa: CASSLPWGGAEAFF
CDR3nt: TGTGCCAGCAGCCTACCCTGGGGGGGTGCTGAAGCTTTCTTT

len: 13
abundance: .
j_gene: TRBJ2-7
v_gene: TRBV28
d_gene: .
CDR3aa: CASIRAGLDEQYF
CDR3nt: TGTGCCAGCATCCGGGCAGGGCTTGACGAGCAGTACTTC

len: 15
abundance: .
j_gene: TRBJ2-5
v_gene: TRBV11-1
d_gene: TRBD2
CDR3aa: CASSTLGGTQETQYF
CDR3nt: TGTGCCAGCAGCACCCTGGGAGGGACCCAAGAGACCCAGTACTTC

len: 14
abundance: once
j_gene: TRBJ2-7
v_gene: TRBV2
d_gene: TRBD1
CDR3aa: CASSEARGRYEQYF
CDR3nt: TGTGCCAGCAGTGAGGCCAGGGGGCGCTACGAGCAGTACTTC

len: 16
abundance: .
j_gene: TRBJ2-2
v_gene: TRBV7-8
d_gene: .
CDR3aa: CASASREAIRTGELFF
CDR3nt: TGTGCCAGCGCCTCGAGGGAAGCCATTAGGACCGGGGAGCTGTTTTTT

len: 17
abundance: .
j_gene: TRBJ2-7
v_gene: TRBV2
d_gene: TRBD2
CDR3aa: CASSEGLAGAYVYEQYF
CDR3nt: TGTGCCAGCAGTGAAGGACTAGCGGGAGCTTATGTCTACGAGCAGTACTTC

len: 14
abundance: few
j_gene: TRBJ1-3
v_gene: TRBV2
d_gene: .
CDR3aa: CASSAESGGNTIYF
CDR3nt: TGTGCCAGCAGTGCGGAGAGCGGTGGAAACACCATATATTTT

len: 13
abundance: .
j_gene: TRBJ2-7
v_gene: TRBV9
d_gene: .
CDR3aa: CASSVGTVGEQYF
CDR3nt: TGTGCCAGCAGCGTAGGTACAGTCGGCGAGCAGTACTTC

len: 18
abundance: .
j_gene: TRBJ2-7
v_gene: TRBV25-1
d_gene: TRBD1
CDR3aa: CASSEAGQGVGSNYEQYF
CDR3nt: TGTGCCAGCAGTGAGGCCGGACAGGGGGTTGGTAGTAACTACGAGCAGTACTTC

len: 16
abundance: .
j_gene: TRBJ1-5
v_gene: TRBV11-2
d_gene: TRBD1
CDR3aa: CASSPRGGTGNQPQHF
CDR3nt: TGTGCCAGCAGCCCCCGGGGTGGGACAGGCAATCAGCCCCAGCATTTT

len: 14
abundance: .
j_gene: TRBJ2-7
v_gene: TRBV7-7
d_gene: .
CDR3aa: CASSPNPGSYEQYF
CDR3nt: TGTGCTAGCAGCCCTAACCCGGGTAGCTACGAGCAGTACTTC

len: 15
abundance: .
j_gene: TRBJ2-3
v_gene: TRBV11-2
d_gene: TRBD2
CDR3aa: CASSFSGRSTDTQYF
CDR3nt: TGTGCCAGCAGTTTTAGCGGGAGGAGCACAGATACGCAGTATTTT

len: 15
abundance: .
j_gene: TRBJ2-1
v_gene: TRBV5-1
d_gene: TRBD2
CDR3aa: CASSLEDLADNEQFF
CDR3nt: TGCGCCAGCAGCTTGGAGGACCTAGCGGACAATGAGCAGTTCTTC

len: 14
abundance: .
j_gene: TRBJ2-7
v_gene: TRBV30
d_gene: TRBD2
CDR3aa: CAWSGGTSAYEQYF
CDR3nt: TGTGCCTGGAGCGGGGGGACTAGCGCCTACGAGCAGTACTTC

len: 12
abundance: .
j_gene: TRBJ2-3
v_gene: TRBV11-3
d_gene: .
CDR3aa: CASSRELGTQYF
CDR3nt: TGTGCCAGCAGCCGCGAGTTGGGTACGCAGTATTTT

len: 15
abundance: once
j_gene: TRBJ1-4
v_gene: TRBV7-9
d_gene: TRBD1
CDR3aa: CASSSSTGGAEKLFF
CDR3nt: TGTGCCAGCAGCTCCTCGACAGGGGGGGCTGAAAAACTGTTTTTT

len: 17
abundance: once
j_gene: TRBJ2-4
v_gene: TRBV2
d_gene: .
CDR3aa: CASSFNVGGAAKNIQYF
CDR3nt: TGTGCCAGCAGTTTCAATGTGGGGGGCGCGGCCAAAAACATTCAGTACTTC

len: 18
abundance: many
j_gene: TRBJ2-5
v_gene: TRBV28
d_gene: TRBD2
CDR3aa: CASSPGLAGASAQETQYF
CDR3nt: TGTGCCAGCAGCCCGGGACTAGCGGGAGCTTCAGCCCAAGAGACCCAGTACTTC

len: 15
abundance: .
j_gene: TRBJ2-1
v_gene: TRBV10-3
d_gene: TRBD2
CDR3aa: CAISEGDGGDNEQFF
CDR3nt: TGTGCCATCAGTGAAGGAGATGGGGGGGACAATGAGCAGTTCTTC

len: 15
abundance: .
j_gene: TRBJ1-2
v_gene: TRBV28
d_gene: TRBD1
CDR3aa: CASRGSRDRDYGYTF
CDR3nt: TGTGCCAGCAGGGGTTCCCGGGACAGGGACTATGGCTACACCTTC

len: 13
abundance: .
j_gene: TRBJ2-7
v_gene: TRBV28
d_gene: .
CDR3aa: CASKSPTDYEQYF
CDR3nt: TGTGCCAGCAAAAGCCCCACCGACTACGAGCAGTACTTC

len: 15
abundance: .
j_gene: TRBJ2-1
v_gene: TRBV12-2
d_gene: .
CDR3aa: CASRLLGTRNNEQFF
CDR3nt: TGTGCAAGTCGCCTATTGGGGACTAGAAACAATGAGCAGTTCTTC

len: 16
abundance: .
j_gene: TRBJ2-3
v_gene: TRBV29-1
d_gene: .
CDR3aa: CSVLGGGQLSTDTQYF
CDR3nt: TGCAGCGTTTTGGGAGGGGGCCAGCTTAGCACAGATACGCAGTATTTT

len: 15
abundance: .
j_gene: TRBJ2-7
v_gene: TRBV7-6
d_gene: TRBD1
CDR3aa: CASSPAGQGYYEQYF
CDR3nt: TGTGCCAGCAGCCCCGCCGGACAGGGTTACTACGAGCAGTACTTC

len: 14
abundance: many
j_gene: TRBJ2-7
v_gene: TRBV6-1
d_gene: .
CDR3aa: CASSDKGSPSEQYF
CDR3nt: TGTGCCAGCAGTGACAAGGGGTCCCCCTCCGAGCAGTACTTC

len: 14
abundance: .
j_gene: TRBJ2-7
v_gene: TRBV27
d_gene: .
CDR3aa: CASSLGHPPYEQYF
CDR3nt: TGTGCCAGCAGTTTAGGACACCCCCCCTACGAGCAGTACTTC

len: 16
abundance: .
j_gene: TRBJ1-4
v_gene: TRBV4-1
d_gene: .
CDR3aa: CASSQSEDPQLGKLFF
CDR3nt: TGCGCCAGCAGCCAATCGGAGGACCCACAGTTGGGAAAACTGTTTTTT

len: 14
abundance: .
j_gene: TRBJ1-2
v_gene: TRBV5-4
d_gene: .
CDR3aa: CASTEQDGVYGYTF
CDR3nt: TGTGCCAGCACCGAGCAGGACGGAGTCTATGGCTACACCTTC

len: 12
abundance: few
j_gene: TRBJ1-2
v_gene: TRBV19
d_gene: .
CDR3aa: CASIGGGYGYTF
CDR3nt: TGTGCCAGTATAGGAGGGGGCTATGGCTACACCTTC

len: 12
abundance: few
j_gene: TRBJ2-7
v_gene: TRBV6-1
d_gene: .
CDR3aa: CASRTPAYEQYF
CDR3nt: TGTGCCAGCAGAACCCCTGCTTACGAGCAGTACTTC

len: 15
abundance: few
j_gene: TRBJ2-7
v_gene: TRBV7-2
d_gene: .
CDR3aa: CASSLGGAQRYEQYF
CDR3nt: TGTGCCAGCAGCTTAGGCGGGGCCCAAAGGTACGAGCAGTACTTC

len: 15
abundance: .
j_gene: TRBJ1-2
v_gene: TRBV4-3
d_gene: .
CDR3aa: CASSQTVGGGYGYTF
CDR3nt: TGCGCCAGCAGCCAGACTGTTGGAGGGGGATATGGCTACACCTTC

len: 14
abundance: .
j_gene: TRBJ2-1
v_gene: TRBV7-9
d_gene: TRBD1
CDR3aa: CASSLWTGNNEQFF
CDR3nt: TGTGCCAGCAGCTTATGGACAGGGAACAATGAGCAGTTCTTC

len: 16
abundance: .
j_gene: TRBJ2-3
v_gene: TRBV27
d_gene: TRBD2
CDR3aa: CASRMGLAGNADTQYF
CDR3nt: TGTGCCAGCAGGATGGGACTAGCGGGAAACGCAGATACGCAGTATTTT

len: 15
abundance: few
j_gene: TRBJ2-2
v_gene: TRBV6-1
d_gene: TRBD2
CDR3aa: CASSDSGWDTGELFF
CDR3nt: TGTGCCAGCAGTGATAGCGGGTGGGACACCGGGGAGCTGTTTTTT

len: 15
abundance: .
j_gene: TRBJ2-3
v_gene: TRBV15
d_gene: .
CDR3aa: CATSRGRRGTDTQYF
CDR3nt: TGTGCCACCAGCAGGGGTCGTAGGGGTACAGATACGCAGTATTTT

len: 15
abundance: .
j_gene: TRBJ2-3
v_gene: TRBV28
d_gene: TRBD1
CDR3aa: CASSQLGQGTDTQYF
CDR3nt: TGTGCCAGCAGTCAGCTAGGACAGGGGACAGATACGCAGTATTTT

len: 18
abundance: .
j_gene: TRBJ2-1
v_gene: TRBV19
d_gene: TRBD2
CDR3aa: CASRAWRTSGTRYDEQFF
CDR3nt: TGTGCCAGTAGGGCATGGAGGACTAGCGGGACTAGATACGATGAGCAGTTCTTC

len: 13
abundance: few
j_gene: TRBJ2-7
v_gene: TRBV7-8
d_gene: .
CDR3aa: CASSLAPYYEQYF
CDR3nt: TGTGCCAGCAGCTTAGCCCCATACTACGAGCAGTACTTC

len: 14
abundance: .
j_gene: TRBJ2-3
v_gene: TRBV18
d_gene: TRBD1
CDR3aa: CASSPGTRGNTQYF
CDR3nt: TGTGCCAGCTCACCCGGAACCAGGGGGAATACGCAGTATTTT

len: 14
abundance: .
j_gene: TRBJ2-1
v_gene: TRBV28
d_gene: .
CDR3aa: CASSIPPRVHEQFF
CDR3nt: TGTGCCAGCAGTATCCCCCCCAGGGTCCATGAGCAGTTCTTC

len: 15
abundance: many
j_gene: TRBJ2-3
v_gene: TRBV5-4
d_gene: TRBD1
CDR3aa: CASSLGDRSTDTQYF
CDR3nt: TGTGCCAGCAGCTTGGGGGACAGAAGCACAGATACGCAGTATTTT

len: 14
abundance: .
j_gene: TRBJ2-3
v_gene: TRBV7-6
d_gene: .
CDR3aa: CASSFRTSTDTQYF
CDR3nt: TGTGCCAGCAGCTTTAGGACTAGCACAGATACGCAGTATTTT

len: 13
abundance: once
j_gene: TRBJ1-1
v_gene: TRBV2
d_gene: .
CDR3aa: CASRPGVNTEAFF
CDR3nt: TGTGCCAGCAGGCCAGGGGTGAACACTGAAGCTTTCTTT